A single TCR beta chain is shown here with its context. There is no known antigen for this receptor. Base qualities are not provided; no much larger clone lies one nucleotide away. Collaborating institutions collected whole blood in K2EDTA tubes following their own protocols. For TCRbeta analysis, collaborators shipped samples as frozen whole blood, isolated PBMCs, or DNA extracted from either of those sample types. This sample was included in a study of blood T cell repertoires in COVID-19 (TCRdb year 2020). Looking at the study overall: Samples covering the acute and convalescent phases of COVID-19 were provided by collaborators in the United States, Italy and Spain. The material from the prospective study consisted of cDNA or gDNA derived from T cells, B-cell-depleted T cells, or PBMCs. The dataset comprised deeply sampled blood TCRbeta repertoires from subjects exposed to, actively infected with, or recovered from COVID-19. A freely available public database, intended as a resource for researchers studying the immune response to SARS-CoV-2, is where the repertoires were released. The samples were drawn from the first 160 participants of the ongoing ImmuneRACE study and from 1,254 subjects provided by 6 global collaborators. The sample metadata nearly always contained a de-identified subject ID, COVID-19 status, age in years and sex. Where available, HLA class I and class II types were obtained from metadata supplied by the sample provider rather than from assay-based typing.

The immunoSEQ Assay, a bias-controlled multiplex PCR, was used to amplify TCRbeta CDR3 regions from genomic DNA. Per the original workflow: Within the assay, amplification of reference gene primers was used to estimate how many nucleated cells each sample contained. To quantify the absolute abundance of each unique TCRbeta CDR3 rearrangement, sequence reads were collapsed and filtered. For each sample, productive Simpson clonality was calculated as the square root of Simpson's diversity index across productive rearrangements. In TCRdb, the immuneACCESS table is reduced to in-frame sequences with V and J assigned. These tables do not hold every clone; where another copy was compared, an unresolved V gene accounts for under half, and the others remain unexplained. V and J calls and clone size are those listed in that table; D and trimming were worked out from the DNA. In all, the sample holds roughly 150,000 clones, and approximately 80% of those were seen once. The ten top clones hold 0.5% to 0.65% of the sample.

The CDR3 runs 15 amino acids, cysteine and phenylalanine included. The only DNA kept is the CDR3, 45 bases in frame from the first base. After removal of 6 bases from V and 1 base from J, the junction retains 5 bases not matched to a gene. Based on the germline V gene, the CDR1 and CDR2 sequences are SGHAT and FQNNGV. The study at large found these results: How much clinical and demographic metadata was included differed by source and by participant, and the metadata was provided uncurated.

The chain joins TRBV11-2 to TRBJ1-3; TRBD1 fits 8 bases in the junction. This receptor was taken from a man in his sixties with acute or convalescent COVID-19. Specimen: peripheral blood. This receptor has the CDR3 CASRSGGVSGNTIYF. The DNA sequence is TGTGCCAGCAGGTCAGGGGGCGTTTCTGGAAACACCATATATTTT. The entire variable domain, with the stretches around the CDR3 drawn from the reference TRBV11-2 and TRBJ1-3 proteins, is EAGVAQSPRYKIIEKRQSVAFWCNPISGHATLYWYQQILGQGPKLLIQFQNNGVVDDSQLPKDRFSAERLKGVDSTLKIQPAKLEDSAVYLCASRSGGVSGNTIYFGEGSWLTVV.